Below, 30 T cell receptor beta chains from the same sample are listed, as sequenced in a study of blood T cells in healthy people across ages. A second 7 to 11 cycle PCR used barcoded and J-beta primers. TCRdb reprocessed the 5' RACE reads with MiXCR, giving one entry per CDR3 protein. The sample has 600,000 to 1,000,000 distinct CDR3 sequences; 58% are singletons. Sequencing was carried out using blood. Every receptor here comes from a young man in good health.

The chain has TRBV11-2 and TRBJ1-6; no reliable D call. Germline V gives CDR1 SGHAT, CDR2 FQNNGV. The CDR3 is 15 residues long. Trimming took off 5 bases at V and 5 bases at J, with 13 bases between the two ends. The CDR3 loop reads CASSPYNGNNSPLHF. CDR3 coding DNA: TGTGCCAGCAGCCCCTATAACGGAAATAATTCACCCCTCCACTTT.

The CDR3 nucleotides read TGCAGTGCTCCAAGGACAGGGGGCACCTATGGCTACACCTTC. It specifies CSAPRTGGTYGYTF. V usage is TRBV20-1 and J usage is TRBJ1-2, with TRBD1 identical over 11 bases. This CDR3 is 14 amino acids long. Germline CDR1 is DFQATT and CDR2 is SNEGSKA (reference sequence). Unmatched junction bases numbered 6, after V lost 5 bases and J lost 4 bases.

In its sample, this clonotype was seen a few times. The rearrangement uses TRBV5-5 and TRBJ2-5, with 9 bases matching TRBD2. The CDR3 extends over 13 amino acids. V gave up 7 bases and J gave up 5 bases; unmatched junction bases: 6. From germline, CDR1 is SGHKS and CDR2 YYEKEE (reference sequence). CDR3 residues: CASGNSGSETQYF. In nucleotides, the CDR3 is TGTGCCAGCGGAAATAGCGGGAGCGAGACCCAGTACTTC.

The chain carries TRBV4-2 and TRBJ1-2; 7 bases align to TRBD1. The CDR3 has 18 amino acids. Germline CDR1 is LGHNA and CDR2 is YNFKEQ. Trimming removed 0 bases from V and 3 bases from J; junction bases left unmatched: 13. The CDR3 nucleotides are TGTGCCAGCAGCCAAGACAGGGGACAGACGTTTAAGGACTATGGCTACACCTTC. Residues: CASSQDRGQTFKDYGYTF.

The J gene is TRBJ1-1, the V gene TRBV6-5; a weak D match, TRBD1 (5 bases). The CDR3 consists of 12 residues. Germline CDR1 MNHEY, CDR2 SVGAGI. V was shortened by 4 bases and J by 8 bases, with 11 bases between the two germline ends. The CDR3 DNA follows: TGTGCCAGCAGTTCGGGACGTCAAGAAGCTTTCTTT. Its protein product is CASSSGRQEAFF.

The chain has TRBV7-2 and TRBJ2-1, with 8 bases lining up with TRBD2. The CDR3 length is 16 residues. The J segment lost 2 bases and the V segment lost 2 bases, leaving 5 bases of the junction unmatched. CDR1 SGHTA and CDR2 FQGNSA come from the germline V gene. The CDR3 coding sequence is TGTGCCAGCAGCTTACGATATAGCGGGGCCTACAATGAGCAGTTCTTC. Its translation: CASSLRYSGAYNEQFF. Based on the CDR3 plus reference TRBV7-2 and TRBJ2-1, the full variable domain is GAGVSQSPSNKVTEKGKDVELRCDPISGHTALYWYRQSLGQGLEFLIYFQGNSAPDKSGLPSDRFSAERTGGSVSTLTIQRTQQEDSAVYLCASSLRYSGAYNEQFFGPGTRLTVL.

The CDR3 region is CASSATRGLETQYF. DNA for the CDR3: TGTGCCAGCAGCGCCACCCGGGGTCTCGAGACCCAGTACTTC. The genes are TRBV28 and TRBJ2-5; D possibly corresponds to TRBD2 (5 bases). The CDR3 length is 14 residues. With 6 bases removed from V and 5 bases from J, the gap between germline ends came to 16 bases. Per the germline V gene, CDR1 is MDHEN and CDR2 is SYDVKM.

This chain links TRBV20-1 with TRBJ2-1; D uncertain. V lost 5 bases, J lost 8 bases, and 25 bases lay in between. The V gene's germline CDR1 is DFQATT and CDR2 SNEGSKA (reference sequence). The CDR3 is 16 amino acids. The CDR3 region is CSAALGGIFGNDEQFF. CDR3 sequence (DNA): TGCAGTGCTGCCTTAGGTGGAATTTTTGGGAACGATGAGCAGTTCTTC.

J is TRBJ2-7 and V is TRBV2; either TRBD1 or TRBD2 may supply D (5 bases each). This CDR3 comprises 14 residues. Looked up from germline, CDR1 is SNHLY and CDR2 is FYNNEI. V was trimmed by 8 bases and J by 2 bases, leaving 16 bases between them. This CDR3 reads CASRPGTAAYEQYF. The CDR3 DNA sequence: TGTGCCAGCCGACCGGGGACCGCAGCCTACGAGCAGTACTTC.

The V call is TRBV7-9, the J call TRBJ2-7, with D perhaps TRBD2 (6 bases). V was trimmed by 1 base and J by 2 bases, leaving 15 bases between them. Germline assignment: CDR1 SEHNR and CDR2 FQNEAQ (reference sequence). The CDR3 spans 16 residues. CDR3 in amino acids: CASSLGSASAAYEQYF. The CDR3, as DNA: TGTGCCAGCAGCTTAGGTTCGGCTAGCGCCGCCTACGAGCAGTACTTC.

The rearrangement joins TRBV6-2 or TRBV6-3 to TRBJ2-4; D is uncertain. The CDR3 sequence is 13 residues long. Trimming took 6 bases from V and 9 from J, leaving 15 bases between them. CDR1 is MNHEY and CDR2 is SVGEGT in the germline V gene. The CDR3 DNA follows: TGTGCCAGCAGAGCCGACCTTTGGGGCATTCAGTACTTC. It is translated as CASRADLWGIQYF.

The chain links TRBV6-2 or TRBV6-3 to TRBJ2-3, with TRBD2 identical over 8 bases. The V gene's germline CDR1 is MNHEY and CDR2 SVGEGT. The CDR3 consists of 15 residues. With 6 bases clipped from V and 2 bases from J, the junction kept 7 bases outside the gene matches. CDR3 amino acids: CASSSGLAATDTQYF. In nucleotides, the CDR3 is TGTGCCAGCAGCTCCGGACTAGCTGCCACAGATACGCAGTATTTT.

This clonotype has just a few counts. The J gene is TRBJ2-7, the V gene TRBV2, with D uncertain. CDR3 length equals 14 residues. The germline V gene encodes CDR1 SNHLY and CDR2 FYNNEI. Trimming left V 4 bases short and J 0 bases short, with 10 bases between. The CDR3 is CASSVWADSYEQYF. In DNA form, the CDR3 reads TGTGCCAGCAGTGTGTGGGCAGACTCCTACGAGCAGTACTTC.

The chain's CDR3 is CASSQESDRTDTQYF. Here the CDR3 DNA reads TGTGCCAGCAGCCAAGAGAGCGACCGCACAGATACGCAGTATTTT. The J gene is TRBJ2-3, the V gene TRBV4-2; the D is unclear. The germline gives CDR1 LGHNA, CDR2 YNFKEQ. The CDR3 sequence is 15 residues long. Trimming took 0 bases from V and 1 from J, leaving 8 bases between them.

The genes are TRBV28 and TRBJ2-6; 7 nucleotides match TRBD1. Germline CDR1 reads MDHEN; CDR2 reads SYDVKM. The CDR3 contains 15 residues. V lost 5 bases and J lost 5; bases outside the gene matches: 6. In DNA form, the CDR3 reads TGTGCCAGCAGTAGAGGGGGCGTGCGGGCCAACGTCCTGACTTTC. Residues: CASSRGGVRANVLTF.

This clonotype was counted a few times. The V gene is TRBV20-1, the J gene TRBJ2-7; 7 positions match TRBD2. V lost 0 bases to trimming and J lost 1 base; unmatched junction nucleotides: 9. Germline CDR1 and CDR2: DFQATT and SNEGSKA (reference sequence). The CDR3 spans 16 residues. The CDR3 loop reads CSARDRGAGRSYEQYF. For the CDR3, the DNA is TGCAGTGCTAGAGATCGGGGAGCGGGGAGGTCCTACGAGCAGTACTTC.

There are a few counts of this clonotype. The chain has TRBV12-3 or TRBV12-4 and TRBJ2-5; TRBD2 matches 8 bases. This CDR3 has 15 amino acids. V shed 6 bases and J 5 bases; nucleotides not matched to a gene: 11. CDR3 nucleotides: TGTGCCAGCAGCGTAGCGGGATGGGCTCGTGAGACCCAGTACTTC. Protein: CASSVAGWARETQYF.

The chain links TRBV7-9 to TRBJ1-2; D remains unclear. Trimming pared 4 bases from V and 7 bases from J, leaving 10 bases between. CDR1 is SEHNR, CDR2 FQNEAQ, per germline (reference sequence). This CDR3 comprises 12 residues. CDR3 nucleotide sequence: TGTGCCAGCAGCTCCATGGGAATTGGCTACACCTTC. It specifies CASSSMGIGYTF.

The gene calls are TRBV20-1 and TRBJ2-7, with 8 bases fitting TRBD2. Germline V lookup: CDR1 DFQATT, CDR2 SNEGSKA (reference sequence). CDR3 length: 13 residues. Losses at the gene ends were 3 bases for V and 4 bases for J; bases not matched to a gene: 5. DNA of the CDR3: TGCAGTGCTAGTGGTAGCGGGGCGTACGAGCAGTACTTC. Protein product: CSASGSGAYEQYF.

The CDR3 loop reads CASSPAGIKSYEQYF. The CDR3 DNA sequence: TGTGCCAGCAGCCCGGCGGGGATAAAATCCTACGAGCAGTACTTC. This chain uses TRBV7-9 with TRBJ2-4; the D gene is possibly TRBD2 (6 bases). The assigned J gene may be wrong: the sequence end matches TRBJ2-7 better. Germline-derived CDR1 and CDR2 are SEHNR and FQNEAQ (reference sequence). The CDR3 has 15 amino acids.

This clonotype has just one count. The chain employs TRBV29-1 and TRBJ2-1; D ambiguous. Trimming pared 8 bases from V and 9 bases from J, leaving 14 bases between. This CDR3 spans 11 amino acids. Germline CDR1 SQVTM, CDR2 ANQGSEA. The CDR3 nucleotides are TGCAGCACACCGTTGGTCGGTGAGCAGTTCTTC. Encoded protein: CSTPLVGEQFF.

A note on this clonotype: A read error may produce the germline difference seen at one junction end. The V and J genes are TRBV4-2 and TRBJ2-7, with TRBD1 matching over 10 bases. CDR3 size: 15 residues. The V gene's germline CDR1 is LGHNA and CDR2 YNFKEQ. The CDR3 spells CASRSTGGETYELYF. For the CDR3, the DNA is TGTGCCAGCAGATCGACAGGGGGCGAGACCTACGAGCTGTACTTC.

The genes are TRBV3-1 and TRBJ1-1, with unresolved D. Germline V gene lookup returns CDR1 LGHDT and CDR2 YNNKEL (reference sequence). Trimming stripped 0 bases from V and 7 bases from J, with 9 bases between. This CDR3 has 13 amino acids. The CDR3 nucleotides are TGTGCCAGCAGCCAAGAGGTTAAGGGTGAAGCTTTCTTT. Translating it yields CASSQEVKGEAFF.

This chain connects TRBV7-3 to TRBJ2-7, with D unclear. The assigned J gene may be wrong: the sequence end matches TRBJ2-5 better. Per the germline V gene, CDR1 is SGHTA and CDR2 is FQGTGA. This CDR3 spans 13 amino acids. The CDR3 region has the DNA TGTGCCAGCAGCGTGCACCGGGAAGAGACCCAGTACTTC. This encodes CASSVHREETQYF.

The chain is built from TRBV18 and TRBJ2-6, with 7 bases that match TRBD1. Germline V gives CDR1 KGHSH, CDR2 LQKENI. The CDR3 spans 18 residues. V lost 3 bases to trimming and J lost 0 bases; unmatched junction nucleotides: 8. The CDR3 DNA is TGTGCCAGCTCACCCAGGACAGGCCCGTTCTCTGGGGCCAACGTCCTGACTTTC. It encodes CASSPRTGPFSGANVLTF.

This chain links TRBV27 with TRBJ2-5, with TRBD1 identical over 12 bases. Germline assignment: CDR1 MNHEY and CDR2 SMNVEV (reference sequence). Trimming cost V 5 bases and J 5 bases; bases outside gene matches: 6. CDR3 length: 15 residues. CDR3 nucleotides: TGTGCCAGCAGTGCCGAGGGACAGGGGGCCGAGACCCAGTACTTC. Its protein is CASSAEGQGAETQYF.

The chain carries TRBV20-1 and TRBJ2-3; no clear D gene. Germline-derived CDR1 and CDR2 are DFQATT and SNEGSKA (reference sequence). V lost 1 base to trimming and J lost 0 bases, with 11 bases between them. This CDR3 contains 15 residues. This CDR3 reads CSARGIPGSTDTQYF. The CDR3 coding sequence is TGCAGTGCTAGAGGGATCCCAGGAAGCACAGATACGCAGTATTTT.

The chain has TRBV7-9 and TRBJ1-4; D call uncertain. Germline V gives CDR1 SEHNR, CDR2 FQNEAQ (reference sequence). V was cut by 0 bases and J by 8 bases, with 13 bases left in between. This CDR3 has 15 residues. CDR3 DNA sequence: TGTGCCAGCAGCTTAGCCGCCAGAGGCCGGGAAAAACTGTTTTTT. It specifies CASSLAARGREKLFF.

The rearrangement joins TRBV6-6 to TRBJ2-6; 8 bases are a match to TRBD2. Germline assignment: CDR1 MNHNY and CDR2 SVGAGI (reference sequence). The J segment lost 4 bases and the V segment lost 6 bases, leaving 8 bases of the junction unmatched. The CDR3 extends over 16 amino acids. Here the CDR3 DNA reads TGTGCCAGCAGAGCCGGGGGGGTTTCGGGGGCCAACGTCCTGACTTTC. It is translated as CASRAGGVSGANVLTF.

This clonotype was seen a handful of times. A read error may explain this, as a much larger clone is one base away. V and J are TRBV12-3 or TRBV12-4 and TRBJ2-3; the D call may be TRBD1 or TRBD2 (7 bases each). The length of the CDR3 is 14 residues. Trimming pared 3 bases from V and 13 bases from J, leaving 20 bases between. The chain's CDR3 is CASSFRGGGDAEYF. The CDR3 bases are TGTGCCAGCAGTTTCAGGGGGGGCGGAGATGCGGAGTATTTT.